This T cell receptor beta chain was profiled in a study of T-cell reconstitution after alpha-beta-depleted transplantation in children (dated by TCRdb to the mid-2010s). For the study in its entirety: Using TCR repertoire profiling, the study quantitatively followed how T-cell immune reconstitution unfolded in children after TCRalphabeta/CD19-depleted allogeneic hematopoietic cell transplantation.

With respect to this clonotype: The antigen it recognizes is unknown. No much larger clone exists at a distance of one base, and base qualities are not known.

The full study reports these points: The apparently early alphabetaT-cell count recovery about two months after transplant was reportedly dependent on only several hundred rapidly expanded clones derived from non-depleted graft cells. Hyperexpanded clone frequencies declined over subsequent months; after one year, T-cell counts and TCRbeta diversity were mostly attributed to newly produced T cells. In some patients, high TCRbeta diversity at day 60 was attributed to recipient T cells and intrathymic progenitors that had survived conditioning.

The intended sense of this specimen's treatment or condition label: allogeneic hematopoietic cell transplantation with graft depleted of TCRalphabeta T cells and CD19 B cells. TCRalphabeta/CD19-depleted allogeneic hematopoietic cell grafts were given to the transplant recipients, all of whom were children. The germline V gene yields SGHRS for CDR1 and YFSETQ for CDR2. The CDR3 sequence holds 17 residues, the cysteine and phenylalanine included. Just CDR3 DNA is preserved here, 51 bases in frame from base 1. Between the V and J ends, shortened by 3 bases and 1 base respectively, the junction contains 19 bases. The library was built by means of PCR. Instrument used: Illumina HiSeq 2500. Molecular barcoding was employed in the preparation of TCR libraries, with unique molecular identifiers being used to normalize TCRbeta repertoire quantification. Clones were called with MiXCR by TCRdb after fastp trimmed the public reads at Q25, and only in-frame beta chains were retained. Here each entry gathers all rows of one CDR3 protein and keeps the most common genes and DNA. Recorded for this sample are under 85,000 distinct CDR3 sequences; 18% of them occurred a single time. 45% to 55% of the sample rests with the top ten.

The receptor was derived from a male patient aged 2 to 10 who had a stem cell transplant for acute lymphoblastic leukemia, so the T cells may come from the graft donor. The V gene is TRBV5-1 and the J gene is TRBJ2-5, with a weak D call of TRBD1 (7 bases match). The sample was PBMCs, mostly from graft donor cells, taken 360 days after TCRalphabeta/CD19-depleted stem cell transplant. The nucleotide sequence reads TGCGCCAGCAGCTGGGGACAGTTCGGGGGATTCCAAGAGACCCAGTACTTC. This gives the protein CASSWGQFGGFQETQYF.